This T cell receptor (beta chain) comes out of a study of PD-L1 blockade in urothelial cancer. In the study overall: Analyses used blood from 3 weeks (second dose) and 6 weeks after treatment start. Study observations and caveats: Lower than median blood TCR clonality before treatment predicted better survival. In blood at 3 weeks, tumor-associated clones expanded more among patients with durable benefit.

Looked up from germline, CDR1 is SGDLS and CDR2 is YYNGEE. There are 16 residues in the CDR3. Trimming cost V 6 bases and J 4 bases; bases outside gene matches: 11. Time point reported: peripheral blood 6 weeks after treatment start. Regarding this clone: Its matching antigen is unknown.

Added to each PCR by spiking were synthetic TCR analog templates. Sequenced by immunoSEQ multiplex PCR; TCRdb stores in-frame clones only, minus some. The profile shows 66,000 or so clones, about 90% of them singletons. The input for sequencing was PBMCs, taken around atezolizumab (anti-PD-L1) treatment. This chain links TRBV9 with TRBJ2-2, with 8 positions matching TRBD1. The receptor was isolated from a man in his fifties or sixties with urothelial cancer. Written as DNA, the CDR3 is TGTGCCAGCACCAGAGGACAGGGCAGGGTCACCGGGGAGCTGTTTTTT. Translated, it gives CASTRGQGRVTGELFF.